These T cell receptor beta chains were read from a single sample in a study of metastatic and nonmetastatic thyroid tumors. TCRdb re-processed the PCR reads through MiXCR. The sample yields tens of thousands of clones, approximately 20% seen once. Sequencing was performed on blood. The receptors were sampled from a female donor with papillary thyroid cancer or a benign thyroid nodule (not recorded which). Some clones in this sample may be carry-over from other donors' samples. The CDR3 runs from the conserved cysteine through the conserved F or W. The D gene is left open where the match is weak. The listing skips clone size in some rows; elsewhere it reads once, few, many or a size class.

D gene: TRBD2; V gene: TRBV19; clone size: many; CDR3 length: 15; J gene: TRBJ2-5; CDR3 protein: CASAGGGAGEETQYF; CDR3 DNA: TGTGCCTCGGCCGGGGGGGGGGCGGGCGAGGAGACCCAGTACTTC
D gene: .; V gene: TRBV19; clone size: many; CDR3 length: 14; J gene: TRBJ1-1; CDR3 protein: CASRIQESSTEAFF; CDR3 DNA: TGTGCCAGTAGAATACAGGAAAGCAGCACTGAAGCTTTCTTT
D gene: .; V gene: TRBV6-2/TRBV6-3; clone size: few; CDR3 length: 11; J gene: TRBJ2-7; CDR3 protein: CVSSPLDEQYF; CDR3 DNA: TGTGTCAGCTCCCCGTTAGACGAGCAGTACTTC
D gene: TRBD1; V gene: TRBV28; clone size: .; CDR3 length: 15; J gene: TRBJ1-2; CDR3 protein: CASSPNRGESYGYTF; CDR3 DNA: TGTGCCAGCAGCCCTAACAGGGGAGAGTCCTATGGCTACACCTTC
D gene: TRBD1; V gene: TRBV29-1; clone size: many; CDR3 length: 12; J gene: TRBJ1-2; CDR3 protein: CSVGQGIEGYTF; CDR3 DNA: TGCAGCGTTGGACAGGGGATTGAGGGCTACACCTTC
D gene: TRBD1; V gene: TRBV19; clone size: many; CDR3 length: 13; J gene: TRBJ2-5; CDR3 protein: CASKNRGLETQYF; CDR3 DNA: TGTGCCAGTAAGAACAGGGGGCTTGAGACCCAGTACTTC
D gene: TRBD1; V gene: TRBV27; clone size: many; CDR3 length: 11; J gene: TRBJ1-2; CDR3 protein: CASTGGHGYTF; CDR3 DNA: TGTGCCAGTACAGGGGGGCATGGCTACACCTTC
D gene: .; V gene: TRBV11-2; clone size: few; CDR3 length: 12; J gene: TRBJ2-1; CDR3 protein: CASCFRGDEQFF; CDR3 DNA: TGTGCCAGCTGCTTTCGCGGGGATGAGCAGTTCTTC
D gene: TRBD2; V gene: TRBV20-1; clone size: many; CDR3 length: 16; J gene: TRBJ2-7; CDR3 protein: CSASIFRAGFTYEQYF; CDR3 DNA: TGCAGTGCTAGCATCTTCCGAGCGGGGTTTACCTACGAGCAGTACTTC
D gene: .; V gene: TRBV7-3; clone size: many; CDR3 length: 13; J gene: TRBJ2-1; CDR3 protein: CASSLTGYNEQFF; CDR3 DNA: TGTGCCAGCAGCTTAACAGGGTACAATGAGCAGTTCTTC
D gene: .; V gene: TRBV3-1; clone size: many; CDR3 length: 16; J gene: TRBJ1-1; CDR3 protein: CASSQARGGRITEAFF; CDR3 DNA: TGTGCCAGCAGCCAAGCCCGGGGAGGGAGAATCACTGAAGCTTTCTTT